This TCR beta chain derives from a study of T cell responses to AZD1222 COVID-19 vaccine (TCRdb year 2021). With respect to the entire study: TCR sequencing covered roughly 230 trial participants: approximately 200 given two doses of AZD1222 and around 26 given two doses of MenACWY control vaccine. Trial participants were enrolled by age into subgroups of 18-55, 56-69 and 70-plus years, and roughly 160, 29 and 62 TCR-sequenced participants, respectively, were included in these subgroups. What the research found in general, with its limitations: Conclusions about previously exposed vaccinees were limited because only six or seven AZD1222 recipients were SARS-CoV-2 seropositive at baseline. Because no day 14 peak-response samples were available, repertoires were characterized only after the peak T cell response. Nearly half of unique spike-specific TCRs reportedly recognized epitopes outside regions mutated in the B.1.351 and B.1.1.7 variants. Vaccine-associated CD4 TCRs spanned the whole spike protein, with dominant responses in regions 160-218 and 743-854. Participants were mostly white British and included more females than males, and it was suggested by the authors that clonal diversity may have been underestimated. In the small 56-69-year group, the increase in depth fell short of significance, most likely because of low power. Spike-specific TCR breadth and depth rose significantly after two AZD1222 doses compared with day 0 and with MenACWY recipients.

What this sample's time point label stands for: about 28 days (+/-7) after the second vaccine dose. AZD1222 recipients given second doses at about 4 weeks or at about 12 weeks were pooled, since spike-specific TCR depth and breadth were not found to differ between the two schedules. Vaccinee samples came from UK trials COV001 and COV002, including a single-blind randomized controlled phase 2/3 trial of AZD1222 (ChAdOx1 nCoV-19) in healthy adults. Trial participant PBMC samples were collected at day 0 and day 28 after the second dose for TCRbeta chain sequencing. The CDR3 regions of human TCRbeta chains were analyzed by immunosequencing. Per the original workflow: TCRs in the repertoires were compared against a reference library of SARS-CoV-2-specific TCRs that had been generated with the MIRA antigen-specificity platform. Breadth was defined as the fraction of unique TCRs that were SARS-CoV-2-associated, and depth was defined as the fraction of total T cells that were SARS-CoV-2-associated. Using the MIRA data, every spike-specific TCR was mapped to the spike region that the TCR reacted to and assigned to either a CD4 or a CD8 class. Log10-transformed breadth and depth values were compared by one-way ANOVA with Sidak's multiple comparisons tests. Imported from immuneACCESS, the table was reduced by TCRdb to in-frame sequences with V and J called. These copies leave out some clones; in studies compared against another copy, an unresolved V gene accounts for under half, and the cause of the remainder is not known. Clone size and the V and J calls come from that table; the DNA yielded D and trimming. A total of approximately 80,000 clones appear in this sample, 90% of them only once. The ten largest clones take up 2.5% to 4% of the sample.

Details on this clone: Its antigen has not been determined. No much larger clone exists at a distance of one base, and base qualities are not known.

According to the germline V gene, CDR1 reads KGHDR and CDR2 reads SFDVKD. The CDR3 spans 14 residues, from the cysteine through the phenylalanine. The retained sequence is limited to the CDR3, 42 bases, with the frame set at the first base. V and J lose 8 bases and 0 bases, and a span of 9 bases separates them. This receptor chain uses TRBV24-1 and TRBJ1-4; a confident D gene designation cannot be given. Sequences were derived from peripheral blood, sampled 28 days after the second AZD1222 dose. This sequence was found in an adult who received the AZD1222 COVID-19 vaccine. The CDR3 amino acid sequence is: CATIFIATNEKLFF. The nucleotide sequence is TGTGCCACCATATTCATAGCAACTAATGAAAAACTGTTTTTT.